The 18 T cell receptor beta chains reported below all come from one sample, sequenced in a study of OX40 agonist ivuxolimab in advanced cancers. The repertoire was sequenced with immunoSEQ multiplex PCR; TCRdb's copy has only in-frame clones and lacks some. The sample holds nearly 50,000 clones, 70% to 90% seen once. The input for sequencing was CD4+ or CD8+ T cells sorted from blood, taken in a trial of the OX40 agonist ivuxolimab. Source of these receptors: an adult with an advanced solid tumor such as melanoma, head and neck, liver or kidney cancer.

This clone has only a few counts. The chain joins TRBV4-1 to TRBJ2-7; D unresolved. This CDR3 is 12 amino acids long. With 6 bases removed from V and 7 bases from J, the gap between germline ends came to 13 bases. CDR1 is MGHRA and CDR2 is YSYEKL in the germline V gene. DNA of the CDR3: TGCGCCAGCAGGTCTCACAACGGGGAGCAGTACTTC. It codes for CASRSHNGEQYF.

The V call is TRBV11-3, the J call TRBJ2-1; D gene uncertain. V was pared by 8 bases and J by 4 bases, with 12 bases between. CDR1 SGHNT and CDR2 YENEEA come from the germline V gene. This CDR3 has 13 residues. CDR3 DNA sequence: TGTGCCAGCTCCCCCCCCGGTTACAATGAGCAGTTCTTC. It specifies CASSPPGYNEQFF.

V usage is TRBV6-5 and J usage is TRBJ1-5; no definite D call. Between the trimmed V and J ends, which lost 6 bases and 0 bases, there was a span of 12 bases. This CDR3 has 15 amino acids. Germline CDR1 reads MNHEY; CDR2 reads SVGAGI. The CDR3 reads CASSLKLYSNQPQHF. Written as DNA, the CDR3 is TGTGCCAGCAGCCTCAAGCTGTATAGCAATCAGCCCCAGCATTTT.

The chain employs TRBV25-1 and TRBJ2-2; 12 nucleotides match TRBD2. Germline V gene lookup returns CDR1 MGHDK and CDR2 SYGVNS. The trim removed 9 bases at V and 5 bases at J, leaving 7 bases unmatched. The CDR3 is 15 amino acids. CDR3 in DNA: TGTGCCAGTTTAACCGGGACTAGCGGGACCGGGGAGCTGTTTTTT. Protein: CASLTGTSGTGELFF.

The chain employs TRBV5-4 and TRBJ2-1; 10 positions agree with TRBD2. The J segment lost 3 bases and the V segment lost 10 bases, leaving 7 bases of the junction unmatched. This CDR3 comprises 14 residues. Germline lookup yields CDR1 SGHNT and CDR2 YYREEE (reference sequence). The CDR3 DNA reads TGTGCCGGAAGGGAGCGGGGGGGCTACAATGAGCAGTTCTTC. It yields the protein CAGRERGGYNEQFF.

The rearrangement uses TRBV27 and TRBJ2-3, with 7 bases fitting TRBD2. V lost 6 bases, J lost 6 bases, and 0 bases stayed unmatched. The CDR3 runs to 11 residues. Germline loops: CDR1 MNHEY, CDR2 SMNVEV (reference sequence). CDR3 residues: CASRLADTQYF. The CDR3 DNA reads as TGTGCCAGCAGACTAGCGGATACGCAGTATTTT.

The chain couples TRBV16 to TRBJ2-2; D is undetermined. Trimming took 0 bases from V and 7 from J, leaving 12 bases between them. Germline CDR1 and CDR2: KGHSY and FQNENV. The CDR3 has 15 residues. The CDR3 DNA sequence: TGTGCCAGCAGCCAATCGGTTGGGCTAAGCGGGGAGCTGTTTTTT. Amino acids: CASSQSVGLSGELFF.

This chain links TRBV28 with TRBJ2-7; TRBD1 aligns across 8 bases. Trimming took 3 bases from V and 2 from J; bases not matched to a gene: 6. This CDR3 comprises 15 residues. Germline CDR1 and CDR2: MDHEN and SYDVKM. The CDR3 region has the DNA TGTGCCAGCAGTTTGGAAGGACAGGGTACCTACGAGCAGTACTTC. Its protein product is CASSLEGQGTYEQYF.

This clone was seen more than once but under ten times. This CDR3 reads CASTLPGQGGGYTF. In nucleotides, the CDR3 is TGTGCCAGCACCCTACCGGGACAGGGTGGTGGCTACACCTTC. The genes are TRBV11-2 and TRBJ1-2; the match to TRBD1 covers 9 bases. V dropped 7 bases and J dropped 7; count of bases not matched to a gene: 10. In germline, CDR1 is SGHAT, CDR2 FQNNGV. This CDR3 has 14 amino acids. The full variable domain, rest sourced from reference TRBV11-2 and TRBJ1-2, is EAGVAQSPRYKIIEKRQSVAFWCNPISGHATLYWYQQILGQGPKLLIQFQNNGVVDDSQLPKDRFSAERLKGVDSTLKIQPAKLEDSAVYLCASTLPGQGGGYTFGSGTRLTVV.

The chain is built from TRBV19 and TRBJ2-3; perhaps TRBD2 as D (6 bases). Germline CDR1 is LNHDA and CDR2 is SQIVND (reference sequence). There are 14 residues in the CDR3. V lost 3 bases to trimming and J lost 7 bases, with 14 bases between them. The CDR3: CASSIGSPGNTQYF. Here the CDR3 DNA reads TGTGCCAGTAGTATCGGGAGCCCGGGTAATACGCAGTATTTT.

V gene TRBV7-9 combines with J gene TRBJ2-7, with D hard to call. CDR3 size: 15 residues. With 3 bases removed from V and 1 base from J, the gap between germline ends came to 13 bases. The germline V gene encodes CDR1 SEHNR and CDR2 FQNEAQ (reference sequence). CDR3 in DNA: TGTGCCAGCAGCTTCGGGCTCTTCGGGTCCTACGAGCAGTACTTC. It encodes CASSFGLFGSYEQYF.

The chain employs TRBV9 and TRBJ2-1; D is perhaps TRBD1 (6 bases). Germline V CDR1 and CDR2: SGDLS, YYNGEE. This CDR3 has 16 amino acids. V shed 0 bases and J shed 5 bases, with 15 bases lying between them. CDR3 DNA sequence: TGTGCCAGCAGCGTAGCTACAGGGCCCCCTGACAATGAGCAGTTCTTC. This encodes CASSVATGPPDNEQFF.

CDR3 in amino acids: CATRDRGSYSNQPQHF. The CDR3 bases are TGTGCCACCAGGGACAGGGGATCTTATAGCAATCAGCCCCAGCATTTT. This rearrangement joins TRBV9 to TRBJ1-5; 10 nucleotides align to TRBD1. This CDR3 contains 16 residues. V shed 9 bases and J 0 bases; nucleotides not matched to a gene: 9. Germline-derived CDR1 and CDR2 are SGDLS and YYNGEE. The full variable domain, its missing parts supplied by reference TRBV9 and TRBJ1-5, is DSGVTQTPKHLITATGQRVTLRCSPRSGDLSVYWYQQSLDQGLQFLIQYYNGEERAKGNILERFSAQQFPDLHSELNLSSLELGDSALYFCATRDRGSYSNQPQHFGDGTRLSIL.

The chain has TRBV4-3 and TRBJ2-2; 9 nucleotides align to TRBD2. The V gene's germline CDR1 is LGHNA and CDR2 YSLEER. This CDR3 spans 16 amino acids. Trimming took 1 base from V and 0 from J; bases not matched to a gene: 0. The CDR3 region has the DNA TGCGCCAGCAGCCAAGGACTAGCGGCGAACACCGGGGAGCTGTTTTTT. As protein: CASSQGLAANTGELFF.

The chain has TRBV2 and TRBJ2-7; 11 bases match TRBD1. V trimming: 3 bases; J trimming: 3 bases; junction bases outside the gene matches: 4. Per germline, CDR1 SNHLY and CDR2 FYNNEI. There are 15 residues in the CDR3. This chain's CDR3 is CASSERDRGVYEQYF. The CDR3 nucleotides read TGTGCCAGCAGTGAGAGGGACAGGGGGGTCTACGAGCAGTACTTC.

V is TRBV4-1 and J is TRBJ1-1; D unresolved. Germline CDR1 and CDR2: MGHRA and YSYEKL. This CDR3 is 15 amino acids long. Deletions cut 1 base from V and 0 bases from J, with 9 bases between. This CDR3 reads CASSQVPDMNTEAFF. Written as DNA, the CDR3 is TGCGCCAGCAGCCAAGTCCCCGATATGAACACTGAAGCTTTCTTT.

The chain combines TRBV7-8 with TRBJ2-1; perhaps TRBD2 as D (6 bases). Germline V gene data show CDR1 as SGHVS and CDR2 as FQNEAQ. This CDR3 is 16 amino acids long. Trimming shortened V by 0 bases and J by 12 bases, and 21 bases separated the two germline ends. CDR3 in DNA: TGTGCCAGCAGCTTAGCGCAGGCTAGCTGGAGGGTTCGGCAGTTCTTC. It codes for CASSLAQASWRVRQFF.

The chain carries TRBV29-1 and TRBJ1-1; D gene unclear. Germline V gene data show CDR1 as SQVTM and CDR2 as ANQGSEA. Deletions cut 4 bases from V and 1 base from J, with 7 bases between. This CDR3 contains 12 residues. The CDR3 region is CSVVKGNTEAFF. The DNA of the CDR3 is TGCAGCGTTGTTAAGGGGAACACTGAAGCTTTCTTT.